This T cell receptor beta chain is drawn from a study of blood T cell repertoires in COVID-19. Turning to the study itself: Samples came from the United States, Italy and Spain, spanning acute and convalescent COVID-19. T cells, B-cell-depleted T cells, or PBMCs provided the cDNA or gDNA that served as material.

The V end was cut by 4 bases, the J end by 8 bases, with 20 bases between. The CDR3 runs 15 residues. Looked up from germline, CDR1 is SGHAT and CDR2 is FQNNGV. Methods used by the authors: From reference gene primer amplification, estimates of nucleated cell counts were derived. The table came from immunoSEQ multiplex PCR; TCRdb's copy has only in-frame clones and leaves some out. The V and J calls and clone size were taken over from that table, and D and trimming were inferred from the DNA. The sample carries tens of thousands of clones, more than 75% recorded once. The source of this sequence is a man at least 80 years old with acute or convalescent COVID-19. The chain has TRBV11-2 and TRBJ1-1; D may be TRBD1 (5 bases). Source material: peripheral blood. CDR3 protein: CASSWWGGTQTEAFF. In DNA form, the CDR3 reads TGTGCCAGCAGCTGGTGGGGGGGGACTCAAACGGAAGCTTTCTTT.